Below, 5 T cell receptor beta chains from the same sample are listed, as sequenced in a study of blood T cell repertoires in COVID-19. This table comes from immunoSEQ multiplex PCR, and its TCRdb copy is limited to in-frame clones, with some not included. The table shows some 200,000 clones, with 81% occurring only once. The sample consisted of peripheral blood. These receptors were taken from a woman aged 80 or over with COVID-19, enrolled during active disease.

This clone was detected only once. J is TRBJ1-1 and V is TRBV30; a possible D gene is TRBD1 (5 bases). V lost 2 bases to trimming and J lost 2 bases, with 9 bases between them. Germline values: CDR1 GTSNPN, CDR2 SVGIG (reference sequence). The CDR3 runs 13 residues. CDR3 region: CAWSQGGNTEAFF. The CDR3 DNA sequence: TGTGCCTGGAGTCAGGGAGGCAACACTGAAGCTTTCTTT.

The CDR3 here is CASRGQGHGYTF. CDR3 coding DNA: TGTGCCAGCAGGGGACAGGGTCACGGCTACACCTTC. This chain connects TRBV7-9 to TRBJ1-2, with 9 bases identical to TRBD1. Germline-derived CDR1 and CDR2 are SEHNR and FQNEAQ (reference sequence). The CDR3 sequence is 12 residues long. V shed 6 bases and J 8 bases; nucleotides not matched to a gene: 4.

The chain recombines TRBV6-1 with TRBJ1-2, with 11 bases aligning to TRBD1. Losses at the gene ends were 2 bases for V and 4 bases for J; bases not matched to a gene: 9. CDR1 and CDR2 from the germline V gene are MNHNS and SASEGT. CDR3 length: 17 amino acids. The CDR3 loop is CASSEYGQGATSYGYTF. In DNA, the CDR3 is TGTGCCAGCAGTGAATACGGACAGGGGGCGACCTCCTATGGCTACACCTTC.

The chain employs TRBV27 and TRBJ1-2; perhaps TRBD1 as D (6 bases). Deletions cut 4 bases from V and 4 bases from J, with 16 bases between. Looked up from germline, CDR1 is MNHEY and CDR2 is SMNVEV (reference sequence). This CDR3 is built from 15 residues. CDR3 in amino acids: CASSSGSGQIYGYTF. The CDR3 DNA reads as TGTGCCAGCAGTTCGGGCTCGGGACAAATCTATGGCTACACCTTC.

This rearrangement joins TRBV2 to TRBJ2-7; 11 positions agree with TRBD1. CDR1 is SNHLY and CDR2 is FYNNEI in the germline V gene. The junction had 7 bases not matched to a gene; V was cut back by 5 bases and J by 7 bases. The CDR3 is 14 amino acids. The CDR3 DNA sequence: TGTGCCAGCAGTCAAGGACAGGGGGCGGGGGAGCAGTACTTC. Protein sequence: CASSQGQGAGEQYF.